Listed below are T cell receptor beta chains from one sample, sequenced in a study of blood T cells in healthy people across ages. TCRdb passed the 5' RACE reads through MiXCR, listing each CDR3 protein once. The data contain roughly 1.4 million distinct CDR3 sequences, approximately 60% of them seen just once; the ten biggest clones take up 5% to 7%. The sequencing input was blood. Receptor source: a man aged 18 to 29 in good health. CDR3s include the opening cysteine and the closing phenylalanine or tryptophan. D genes are given only for firm matches. Rows may omit the clone size; those that give it use once, few, many or a size class.

d_gene,j_gene,v_gene,abundance,CDR3nt,CDR3aa
TRBD1,TRBJ1-1,TRBV7-9,-,TGTGCCAGCAGCTTACGAGGGGGCCGGAACACTGAAGCTTTCTTT,CASSLRGGRNTEAFF
-,TRBJ2-7,TRBV29-1,few,TGCAGCGTCACAGGGTTCCACGAGCAGTACTTC,CSVTGFHEQYF
-,TRBJ2-3,TRBV25-1,few,TGTGCCACCTTCACAGATACGCAGTATTTT,CATFTDTQYF
-,TRBJ1-6,TRBV7-2,few,TGTGCCAGCAGCTTAGTTTGGTCCGCTAATTCACCCCTCCACTTT,CASSLVWSANSPLHF
TRBD2,TRBJ2-1,TRBV2,few,TGTGCCAGCAGTGGGACTAGCGGGGTCTACAATGAGCAGTTCTTC,CASSGTSGVYNEQFF
TRBD2,TRBJ2-1,TRBV2,-,TGTGCCAGCAGAATGGCGGGGGGCGAATTCAGTGAGCAGTTCTTC,CASRMAGGEFSEQFF
-,TRBJ2-7,TRBV5-1,few,TGCGCCAGCAGCTTGGAGGTCAGCGGTTCCTACGAGCAGTACTTC,CASSLEVSGSYEQYF
-,TRBJ2-7,TRBV25-1,few,TGTGCCAGCAGTGACCAGGTCGGGGCTCTAGACGAGCAGTACTTC,CASSDQVGALDEQYF
-,TRBJ2-6,TRBV18,-,TGTGCCAGCTCAACTACCAGACAGAGTGGGGCCAACGTCCTGACTTTC,CASSTTRQSGANVLTF
-,TRBJ2-7,TRBV7-9,-,TGTGCCAGCCATGGGCCCAAAGGTGAGCAGTACTTC,CASHGPKGEQYF
-,TRBJ1-1,TRBV12-3/TRBV12-4,-,TGTGCCAGCAGTTACAGTCAAGCGAACACTGAAGCTTTCTTT,CASSYSQANTEAFF
-,TRBJ1-2,TRBV28,-,TGTGCCAGCAGTTCACCCGAGGGTTACTATGGCTACACCTTC,CASSSPEGYYGYTF
TRBD2,TRBJ2-7,TRBV12-3/TRBV12-4,few,TGTGCCAGCAGTTTAGGGGCTAGCGGGCCTTACGAGCAGTACTTC,CASSLGASGPYEQYF
-,TRBJ1-1,TRBV3-1,-,TGTGCCAGCAGCCAAGAGGGGGGCGGGAAGGCTGAAGCTTTCTTT,CASSQEGGGKAEAFF
TRBD2,TRBJ2-1,TRBV7-6,-,TGTGCCAGCAGCTTAGCGGCTAGCGGGGGGATCAGCTCCTACAATGAGCAGTTCTTC,CASSLAASGGISSYNEQFF
-,TRBJ2-1,TRBV28,few,TGTGCCAGCAGCCCCGGCGCGGTTGAGCAGTTCTTC,CASSPGAVEQFF
-,TRBJ1-2,TRBV29-1,once,TGCAGCGTTGAAGACGACAACGGGGATAGGGGCTACACCTTC,CSVEDDNGDRGYTF